The 21 T cell receptor beta chains given below trace back to one sample, sequenced in a study of blood T cells in healthy people across ages. Through a sample-barcoded 5' primer and a J-beta primer mix, a second PCR was run for roughly 6 to 11 cycles. TCRdb ran MiXCR on the 5' RACE reads and lists one entry per CDR3 protein. The table includes under 1 million distinct CDR3 sequences, under 45% detected once. The sequenced material came from blood. Receptors originate from a man aged 60 to 75 in good health.

The gene calls are TRBV12-3 or TRBV12-4 and TRBJ2-1; D ambiguous. Trimming took off 8 bases at V and 9 bases at J, with 20 bases between the two ends. The CDR3 loop spans 14 amino acids. CDR3 sequence (DNA): TGTGCCAGCGGTCTTGAACCATATTCGGTTGAGCAGTTCTTC. It translates to CASGLEPYSVEQFF.

The DNA for the CDR3 is TGCGCCAGCAGCTGGGGACAGGACTCCATGCAGTTCTTC. This gives the protein CASSWGQDSMQFF. V is TRBV5-1 and J is TRBJ2-1; TRBD1 matches 8 bases. V trimming: 3 bases; J trimming: 12 bases; junction bases outside the gene matches: 8. The CDR3 extends over 13 amino acids. Germline CDR1 reads SGHRS; CDR2 reads YFSETQ.

This clonotype was counted at least ten times. This rearrangement joins TRBV27 to TRBJ1-2; TRBD1 matches at 7 bases. The CDR3 sequence is 12 residues long. Trimming cost V 5 bases and J 5 bases; bases outside gene matches: 2. Per germline, CDR1 MNHEY and CDR2 SMNVEV (reference sequence). Here the CDR3 reads CASSLQGYGYTF. DNA for the CDR3: TGTGCCAGCAGTCTACAGGGGTATGGCTACACCTTC.

A single count supports this clonotype. The rearrangement joins TRBV10-2 to TRBJ2-5; 11 positions match TRBD2. V gave up 6 bases and J gave up 11 bases; unmatched junction bases: 14. The CDR3 totals 15 residues. CDR1 and CDR2 (germline): WSHSY, SAAADI. The CDR3 region has the DNA TGCGCCAGCAGACCACTAGCGGGGGAGTACAATGAGCAGTACTTC. The encoded protein is CASRPLAGEYNEQYF.

The chain links TRBV20-1 to TRBJ1-2; 10 bases line up with TRBD1. Germline loops: CDR1 DFQATT, CDR2 SNEGSKA (reference sequence). The CDR3 totals 15 residues. The V segment lost 3 bases and the J segment 4 bases; nucleotides outside the gene matches: 8. This CDR3 reads CSASFRDRGGYGYTF. The CDR3 DNA reads as TGCAGTGCTAGTTTTCGGGACAGGGGAGGCTATGGCTACACCTTC.

This clonotype appeared a few times. The V call is TRBV6-2 or TRBV6-3, the J call TRBJ2-1; the D gene is possibly TRBD1 (5 bases). The length of the CDR3 is 16 residues. Germline-derived CDR1 and CDR2 are MNHEY and SVGEGT. V dropped 2 bases and J dropped 0 bases, with 11 bases sitting between them. The chain's CDR3 is CASSYADSSSYNEQFF. In DNA, the CDR3 is TGTGCCAGCAGTTACGCTGACAGCAGCTCCTACAATGAGCAGTTCTTC.

This clonotype was detected a few times. The V call is TRBV2, the J call TRBJ2-7; tentative D call: TRBD1 (5 bases). From germline, CDR1 is SNHLY and CDR2 FYNNEI. This CDR3 contains 16 residues. V lost 6 bases to trimming and J lost 2 bases, with 20 bases between them. CDR3 DNA sequence: TGTGCCAGCAGCCAAGGGGCAGGGTCAGTAACCTACGAGCAGTACTTC. Amino acid sequence: CASSQGAGSVTYEQYF. Full variable domain (missing parts from reference TRBV2 and TRBJ2-7): EPEVTQTPSHQVTQMGQEVILRCVPISNHLYFYWYRQILGQKVEFLVSFYNNEISEKSEIFDDQFSVERPDGSNFTLKIRSTKLEDSAMYFCASSQGAGSVTYEQYFGPGTRLTVT.

This clonotype has only a few counts. The J gene is TRBJ1-2, the V gene TRBV6-2 or TRBV6-3; D gene unclear. The CDR3 length is 15 residues. Trimming removed 8 bases from V and 4 bases from J, with 20 bases in between. From germline, CDR1 is MNHEY and CDR2 SVGEGT. For the CDR3, the DNA is TGTGCCAGCTTATCGCCCCCTCAATACGGCTATGGCTACACCTTC. It specifies CASLSPPQYGYGYTF.

This chain joins TRBV20-1 and TRBJ1-2, with D hard to call. The CDR3 runs 15 residues. Germline V gene lookup returns CDR1 DFQATT and CDR2 SNEGSKA (reference sequence). Trimming cost V 0 bases and J 6 bases, with 17 bases left between them. As DNA, the CDR3 is TGCAGTGCTAGAGATCAGCCCTCCGCCGTAGATGGCTACACCTTC. Translated, it gives CSARDQPSAVDGYTF.

The V and J genes are TRBV5-6 and TRBJ1-1, with 7 bases identical to TRBD1. The ends lost 4 bases at V and 0 bases at J; junction bases unmatched: 6. The CDR3 sequence is 15 residues long. The germline gives CDR1 SGHDT, CDR2 YYEEEE. CDR3: CASSITGVMNTEAFF. CDR3 bases: TGTGCCAGCAGCATAACAGGGGTCATGAACACTGAAGCTTTCTTT.

The sample holds a few counts of this clonotype. The chain joins TRBV29-1 to TRBJ2-7; 8 bases map to TRBD2. From germline, CDR1 is SQVTM and CDR2 ANQGSEA. The CDR3 length is 14 residues. J lost 0 bases, V lost 6 bases, and 7 bases had no gene match. The CDR3 is CSVESGGHSYEQYF. The DNA for the CDR3 is TGCAGCGTCGAAAGCGGGGGACACTCCTACGAGCAGTACTTC.

This clonotype has a handful of counts. The chain has TRBV5-1 and TRBJ2-1; TRBD2 agrees at 14 bases. V was clipped by 3 bases and J by 4 bases; unmatched bases: 6. CDR3 length equals 17 residues. Germline CDR1 reads SGHRS; CDR2 reads YFSETQ. The CDR3 spells CASSYRLAGGTYNEQFF. The CDR3 DNA is TGCGCCAGCAGCTATAGACTAGCGGGGGGGACTTACAATGAGCAGTTCTTC.

This clonotype was seen only a few times. The chain uses TRBV6-1 and TRBJ2-5, with 11 bases aligning to TRBD2. CDR1 and CDR2 from the germline V gene are MNHNS and SASEGT. With 6 bases clipped from V and 7 bases from J, the junction kept 10 bases outside the gene matches. CDR3 length equals 15 residues. CDR3 DNA: TGTGCCAGCAGACAGTATAGCGGGGGGGCCGGGACCCAGTACTTC. Amino acid sequence: CASRQYSGGAGTQYF.

As regards this clonotype: At one end, the junction sequence differs from germline, possibly due to a read error. The chain is built from TRBV6-5 and TRBJ1-1, with D perhaps matching TRBD1 (5 bases). Germline V gene lookup returns CDR1 MNHEY and CDR2 SVGAGI. This CDR3 spans 15 amino acids. This chain's CDR3 is CASSQSGAKNTEAFF. The CDR3 DNA reads as TGTGCAAGCAGTCAATCCGGGGCCAAAAACACTGAAGCTTTCTTT.

This clonotype was observed a few times. This chain joins TRBV5-1 and TRBJ2-7; 8 bases are shared with TRBD1. J was trimmed by 5 bases and V by 4 bases; bases with no gene match: 14. The V gene's germline CDR1 is SGHRS and CDR2 YFSETQ. CDR3 length equals 16 residues. CDR3 DNA: TGCGCCAGCAGCCCAGGTCAATTGGCAGGGGGCAACGAGCAGTACTTC. It encodes CASSPGQLAGGNEQYF.

The chain has TRBV25-1 and TRBJ2-3; D uncertain. This CDR3 comprises 14 residues. Looked up from germline, CDR1 is MGHDK and CDR2 is SYGVNS. Trimming cost V 3 bases and J 0 bases, with 7 bases left between them. CDR3 residues: CASSDFSSTDTQYF. As DNA, the CDR3 is TGTGCCAGCAGTGACTTCTCTAGCACAGATACGCAGTATTTT.

Ten or more counts support this clonotype. This chain uses TRBV18 with TRBJ2-1; D might be TRBD1 or TRBD2, each matching 5 bases. This CDR3 contains 16 residues. Germline V gene sequence: CDR1 KGHSH, CDR2 LQKENI. V was clipped by 1 base and J by 0 bases, with 10 bases between them. The CDR3 reads CASSPRGPNSYNEQFF. The CDR3 DNA reads TGTGCCAGCTCACCACGGGGACCGAACTCCTACAATGAGCAGTTCTTC.

This chain uses TRBV6-7 with TRBJ1-5; weak D call: TRBD1 (6 bases). TRBV6-7 is flagged as an ORF with uncertain function. Trimming pared 2 bases from V and 3 bases from J, leaving 14 bases between. The CDR3 sequence is 16 residues long. CDR3 sequence reads: CASSYMTGENNQPQHF. The CDR3 DNA is TGTGCCAGCAGTTACATGACAGGAGAGAACAATCAGCCCCAGCATTTT.

This clonotype has a handful of counts. The chain is built from TRBV5-1 and TRBJ2-1; no clear D gene. The CDR3 contains 15 residues. The V end was cut by 0 bases, the J end by 6 bases, with 13 bases between. Germline-derived CDR1 and CDR2 are SGHRS and YFSETQ. The DNA of the CDR3 is TGCGCCAGCAGCTTGGCTAAGGGCGCGGTCAATGAGCAGTTCTTC. Amino acid sequence: CASSLAKGAVNEQFF.

This clonotype appeared a few times. V usage is TRBV6-1 and J usage is TRBJ2-1; 7 bases agree with TRBD1. J gave up 0 bases and V 8 bases, and 4 bases lay outside the gene matches. The CDR3 has 14 amino acids. Germline CDR1 reads MNHNS; CDR2 reads SASEGT. The CDR3 DNA sequence: TGTGCCAGCGCCCAGGGGGTCTCCTACAATGAGCAGTTCTTC. Protein sequence: CASAQGVSYNEQFF.

The chain links TRBV20-1 to TRBJ1-2; possible D gene TRBD1, 5 bases. Deletions cut 3 bases from V and 0 bases from J, with 8 bases between. CDR1 and CDR2 (germline): DFQATT, SNEGSKA (reference sequence). The CDR3 runs to 13 residues. CDR3 coding DNA: TGCAGTGCTAGCGGGACGGCTAACTATGGCTACACCTTC. It is translated as CSASGTANYGYTF.